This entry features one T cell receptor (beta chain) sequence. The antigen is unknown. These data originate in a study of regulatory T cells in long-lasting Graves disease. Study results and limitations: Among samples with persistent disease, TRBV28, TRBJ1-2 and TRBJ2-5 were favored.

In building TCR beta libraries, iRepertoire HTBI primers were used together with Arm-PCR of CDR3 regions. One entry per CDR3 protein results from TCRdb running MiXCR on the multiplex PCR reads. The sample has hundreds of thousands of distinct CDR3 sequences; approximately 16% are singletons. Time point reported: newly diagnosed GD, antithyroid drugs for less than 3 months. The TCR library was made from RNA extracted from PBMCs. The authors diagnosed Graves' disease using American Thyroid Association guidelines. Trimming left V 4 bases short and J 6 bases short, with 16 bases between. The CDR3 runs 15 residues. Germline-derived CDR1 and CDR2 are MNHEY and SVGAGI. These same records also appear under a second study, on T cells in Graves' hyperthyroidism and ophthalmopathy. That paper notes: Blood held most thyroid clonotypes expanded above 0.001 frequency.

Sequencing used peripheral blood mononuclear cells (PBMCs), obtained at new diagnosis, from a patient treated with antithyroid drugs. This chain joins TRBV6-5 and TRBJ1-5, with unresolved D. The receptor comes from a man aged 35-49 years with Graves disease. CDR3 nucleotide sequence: TGTGCCAGCAGTTGGGCGGCCTTAGATAGTCAGCCCCAGCATTTT. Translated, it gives CASSWAALDSQPQHF.